The TCR beta chain described here comes from a study of siplizumab effects on memory and regulatory T cells. Study results and caveats: The authors mapped only a minor fraction of alloreactive clones to unstimulated subsets.

Trimming removed 5 bases from V and 5 bases from J; junction bases left unmatched: 5. The CDR3 extends over 14 amino acids. Germline lookup yields CDR1 PRHDT and CDR2 FYEKMQ (reference sequence). Assay used: immunoSEQ multiplex PCR; TCRdb lists only in-frame clones, some missing. The sample lists about 13,000 clones; approximately 37% were seen once. By share, this clone counts as medium-sized. As yet, its antigen is unknown. The mixed lymphocyte reaction cells underwent coculture at 37°C for over 5 days. The rearrangement links TRBV13 to TRBJ1-2; 10 bases line up with TRBD1. The sequencing input was CFSE-low (dividing) CD8+ T cells sorted from an allogeneic mixed lymphocyte reaction. The clonotype originates from a human donor in good health; the cells came from an allogeneic mixed lymphocyte reaction. DNA for the CDR3: TGTGCCAGCAGCCAACCGGGACAGGGGTATGGCTACACCTTC. Protein product: CASSQPGQGYGYTF.